The present T cell receptor beta chain was sequenced within a study of CD8 T cells in ankylosing spondylitis. Study outcomes and limitations: In ankylosing spondylitis blood, a motif of seven to nine highly homologous TCR beta variants appeared characteristic. Reportedly, matched ankylosing spondylitis synovial fluid was significantly enriched for disease-linked clones.

This clonotype was found a few times. Its target is not known. Construction of TCR beta libraries was performed using quantitative 5'-RACE with molecular barcodes. MiXCR was run by TCRdb on the 5' RACE reads, yielding one entry per CDR3 protein. In the table there are about 840,000 distinct CDR3 sequences, around 11% of which are singletons. Trimming cost V 3 bases and J 0 bases, with 9 bases left between them. CDR1 is SGHRS and CDR2 is YFSETQ in the germline V gene. The CDR3 runs to 15 residues. The source of this sequence is a male donor with ankylosing spondylitis. The chain employs TRBV5-1 and TRBJ2-2, with TRBD1 as a possible D gene (6 bases). Specimen: blood, either unsorted or a sorted T cell fraction (not recorded which). The CDR3 coding sequence is TGCGCCAGCAGCTGGACAGTCCCGAACACCGGGGAGCTGTTTTTT. This codes for CASSWTVPNTGELFF.